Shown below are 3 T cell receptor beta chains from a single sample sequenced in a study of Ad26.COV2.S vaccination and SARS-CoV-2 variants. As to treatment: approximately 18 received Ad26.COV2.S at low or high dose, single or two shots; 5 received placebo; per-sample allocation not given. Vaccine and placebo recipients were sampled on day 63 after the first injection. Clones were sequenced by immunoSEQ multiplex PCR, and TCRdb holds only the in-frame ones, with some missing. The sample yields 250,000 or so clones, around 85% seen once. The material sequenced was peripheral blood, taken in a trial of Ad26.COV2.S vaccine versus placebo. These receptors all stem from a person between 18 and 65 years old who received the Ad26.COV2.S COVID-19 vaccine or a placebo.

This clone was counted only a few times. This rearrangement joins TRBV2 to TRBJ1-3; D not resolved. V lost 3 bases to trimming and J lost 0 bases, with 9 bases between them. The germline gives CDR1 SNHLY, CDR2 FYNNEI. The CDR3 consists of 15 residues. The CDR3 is CASSERGISGNTIYF. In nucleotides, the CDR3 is TGTGCCAGCAGTGAGCGCGGCATCTCTGGAAACACCATATATTTT.

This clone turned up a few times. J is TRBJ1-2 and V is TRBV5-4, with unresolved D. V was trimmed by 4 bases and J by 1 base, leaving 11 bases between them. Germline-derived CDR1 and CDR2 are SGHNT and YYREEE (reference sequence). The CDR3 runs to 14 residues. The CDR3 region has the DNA TGTGCCAGCAGCCACTACACAGATAACTATGGCTACACCTTC. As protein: CASSHYTDNYGYTF.

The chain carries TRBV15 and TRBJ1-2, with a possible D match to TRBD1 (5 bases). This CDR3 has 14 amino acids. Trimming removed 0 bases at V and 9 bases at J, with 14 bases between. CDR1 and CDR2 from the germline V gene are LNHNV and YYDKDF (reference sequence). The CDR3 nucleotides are TGTGCCACCAGCAGAGATACAGGCCTCAAGAGCTACACCTTC. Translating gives CATSRDTGLKSYTF.